Reported below is one T cell receptor (beta chain). Its antigen is not known. This sample was taken from a study of cytomegalovirus exposure and HLA in healthy donors. Study-wide results and limits: It was confirmed in vitro that a few of the CMV-associated chains were specific for CMV antigens.

TCRdb keeps only in-frame clones here, not all; method: immunoSEQ multiplex PCR. The sample records 180,000 or so clones, roughly 86% being singletons. This receptor was taken from a man younger than 45 in good health and CMV-seropositive. The sample taken for sequencing was PBMCs.

The CDR3 reads CASSLIPGSGIDIQYF. CDR3 DNA: TGTGCCAGCAGTTTAATCCCAGGGTCGGGCATAGACATTCAGTACTTC. The chain combines TRBV27 with TRBJ2-4; maybe TRBD1 (5 bases). Trimming removed 2 bases from V and 8 bases from J, with 19 bases in between. CDR3 length: 16 amino acids. Germline values: CDR1 MNHEY, CDR2 SMNVEV (reference sequence).